This T cell receptor (beta chain) derives from a study of T cell repertoires in aging, cancer and after chemotherapy. Study-level background: Paired samples before and after chemotherapy came from glioblastoma patients receiving temozolomide-based therapy. About 9 million TCR reads were in the whole dataset. Study outcomes and limitations: In each cancer cohort, median generation probability increased across chemotherapy, suggesting thymic output rebounded.

The template was genomic DNA from peripheral blood, not RNA. Rearranged V-D-J TRB sequences were amplified with a mixed TRB-A/B primer pool. TCRdb recomputed calls from the multiplex PCR reads with MiXCR, one row per CDR3 protein. The sample shows approximately 2,300 distinct CDR3 sequences, 50% of them seen only once. This clonotype was counted once. No antigen is known for it. CDR1 is SGHAT, CDR2 FQDESV, per germline (reference sequence). This CDR3 has 13 amino acids. Trimming stripped 5 bases from V and 2 bases from J, with 7 bases between. The chain carries TRBV11-1 and TRBJ1-5; unclear D gene. This receptor was obtained from a human donor with a solid tumor. Source material: blood. CDR3 sequence: CASSPGGNQPQHF. As DNA, the CDR3 is TGTGCCAGCAGCCCTGGGGGCAATCAGCCCCAGCATTTT.